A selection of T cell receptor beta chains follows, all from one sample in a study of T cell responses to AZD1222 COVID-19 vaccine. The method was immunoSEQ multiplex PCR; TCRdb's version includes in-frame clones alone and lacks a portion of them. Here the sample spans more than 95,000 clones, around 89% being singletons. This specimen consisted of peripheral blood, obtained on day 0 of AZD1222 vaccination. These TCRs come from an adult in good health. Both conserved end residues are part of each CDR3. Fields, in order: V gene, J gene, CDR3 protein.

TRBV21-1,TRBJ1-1,CASGEGRNTEAFF
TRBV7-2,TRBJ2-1,CASSSTGTSGGYNEQFF
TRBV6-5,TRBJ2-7,CASSYYGVPDEQYF
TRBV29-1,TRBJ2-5,CSVKPGQGQETQYF
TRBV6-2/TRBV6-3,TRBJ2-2,CASSPPTGFNTGELFF
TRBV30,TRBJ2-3,CAWSGTDRGFTDTQYF
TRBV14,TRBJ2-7,CASSGGQQLLHEQYF
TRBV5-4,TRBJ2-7,CASSWGRDRGASEQYF
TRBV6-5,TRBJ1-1,CASSRAPETEAFF
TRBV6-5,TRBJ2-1,CASSYSEAGGAKEQFF
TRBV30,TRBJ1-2,CAWSAQQGEGYTF
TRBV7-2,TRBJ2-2,CASSRRVDTGELFF
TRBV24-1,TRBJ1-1,CATSSTGANTEAFF
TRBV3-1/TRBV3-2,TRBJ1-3,CASSQDVCGQKPFSGNTIYF
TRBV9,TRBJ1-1,CASSVGGTVNTEAFF
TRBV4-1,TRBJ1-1,CASRRGQNTEAFF
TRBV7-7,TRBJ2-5,CASSLGTSGAQETQYF
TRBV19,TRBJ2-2,CASSYRGTLTGELFF
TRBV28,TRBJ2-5,CASFAAPGRETQYF
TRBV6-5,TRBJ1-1,CASSYSGRGERSFF
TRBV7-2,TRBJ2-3,CASSFDRNADTQYF
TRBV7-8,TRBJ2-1,CASSPRGGQGSEQFF
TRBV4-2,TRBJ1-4,CASSQDRGADEKLFF
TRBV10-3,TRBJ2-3,CAISESWDRQDTQYF
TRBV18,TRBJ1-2,CASSPLSQEHPYGYTF
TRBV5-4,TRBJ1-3,CASSSGTGSGGNTIYF
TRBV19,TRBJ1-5,CASRSGTANQPQHF
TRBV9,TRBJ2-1,CASSPSPLSSGQEQFF
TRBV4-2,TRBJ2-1,CASSQDADPSYNEQFF
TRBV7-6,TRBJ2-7,CASSLEGHPAYEQYF
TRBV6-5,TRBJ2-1,CASSYSRGTTYNEQFF
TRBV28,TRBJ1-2,CASSFQNYGYTF
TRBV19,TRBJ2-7,CASSGPGLAGAFDEQYF
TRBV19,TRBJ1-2,CAAGGYGYTF
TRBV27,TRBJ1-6,CASTPRQGISPLHF
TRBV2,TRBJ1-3,CASSDTGIFIYF
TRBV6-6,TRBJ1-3,CASSLRPGQKDGNTIYF
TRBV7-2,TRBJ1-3,CASSLSGGITGNTIYF
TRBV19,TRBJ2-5,CATSLGRGETQYF
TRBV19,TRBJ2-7,CASSMGLESREQYF
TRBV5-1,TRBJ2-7,CASSPQGATYEQYF
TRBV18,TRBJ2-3,CASSPSPSTDTQYF
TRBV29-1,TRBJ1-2,CSASMDRVRGYTF
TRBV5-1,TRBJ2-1,CASSLTGNNEQFF
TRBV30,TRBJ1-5,CAWSVQGRQPQHF
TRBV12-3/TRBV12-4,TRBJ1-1,CASTNYNRGVLF
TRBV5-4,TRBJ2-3,CASSWGLAGEDTQYF
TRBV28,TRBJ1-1,CASSWGARPSTEAFF
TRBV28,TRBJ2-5,CASSLKAAGRDKETQYF
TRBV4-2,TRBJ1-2,CASSQDFTGGVGYTF
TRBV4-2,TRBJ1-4,CASSQDRDRGLGGIATNEKLFF
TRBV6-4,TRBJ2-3,CASSTGGSSDTQYF
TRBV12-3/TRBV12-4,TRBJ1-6,CASSLKRVSPLHF
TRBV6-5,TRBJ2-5,CASRSNDETQYF